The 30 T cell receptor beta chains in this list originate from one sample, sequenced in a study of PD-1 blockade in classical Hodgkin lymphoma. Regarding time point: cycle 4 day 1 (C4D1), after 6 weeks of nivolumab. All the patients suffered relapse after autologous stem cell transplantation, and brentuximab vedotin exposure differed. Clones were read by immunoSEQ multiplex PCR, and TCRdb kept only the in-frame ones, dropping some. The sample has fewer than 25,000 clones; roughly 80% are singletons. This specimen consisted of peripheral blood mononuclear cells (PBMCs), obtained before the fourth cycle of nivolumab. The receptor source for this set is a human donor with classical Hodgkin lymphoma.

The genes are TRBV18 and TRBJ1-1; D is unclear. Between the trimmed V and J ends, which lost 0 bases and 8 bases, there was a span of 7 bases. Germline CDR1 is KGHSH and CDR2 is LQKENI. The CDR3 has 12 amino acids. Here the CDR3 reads CASSPPREEAFF. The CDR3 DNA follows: TGTGCCAGCTCACCACCGAGGGAGGAAGCTTTCTTT.

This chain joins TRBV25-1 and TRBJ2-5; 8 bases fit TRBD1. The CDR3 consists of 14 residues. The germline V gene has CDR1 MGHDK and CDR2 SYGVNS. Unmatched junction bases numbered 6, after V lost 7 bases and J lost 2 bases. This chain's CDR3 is CASMGQDFQETQYF. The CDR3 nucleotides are TGTGCCAGCATGGGACAGGACTTTCAAGAGACCCAGTACTTC.

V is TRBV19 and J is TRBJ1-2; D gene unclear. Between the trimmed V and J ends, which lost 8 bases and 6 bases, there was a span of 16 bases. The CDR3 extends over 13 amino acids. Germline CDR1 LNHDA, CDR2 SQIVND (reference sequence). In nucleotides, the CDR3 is TGTGCCAGTGTAACCCCGGGCGTACATGGCTACACCTTC. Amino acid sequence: CASVTPGVHGYTF.

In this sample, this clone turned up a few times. The CDR3 loop reads CAISGGRDNEQFF. For the CDR3, the DNA is TGTGCCATCAGTGGGGGCCGGGACAATGAGCAGTTCTTC. V gene TRBV10-3 combines with J gene TRBJ2-1; tentative D call: TRBD1 (5 bases). Between the trimmed V and J ends, which lost 4 bases and 5 bases, there was a span of 9 bases. The CDR3 loop spans 13 amino acids. Germline CDR1 is ENHRY and CDR2 is SYGVKD.

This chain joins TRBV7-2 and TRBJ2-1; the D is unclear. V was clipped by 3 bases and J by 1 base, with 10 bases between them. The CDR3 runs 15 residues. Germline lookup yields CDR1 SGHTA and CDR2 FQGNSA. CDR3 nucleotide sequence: TGTGCCAGCAGCTTTGTCCGGTCGTCCTACAATGAGCAGTTCTTC. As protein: CASSFVRSSYNEQFF.

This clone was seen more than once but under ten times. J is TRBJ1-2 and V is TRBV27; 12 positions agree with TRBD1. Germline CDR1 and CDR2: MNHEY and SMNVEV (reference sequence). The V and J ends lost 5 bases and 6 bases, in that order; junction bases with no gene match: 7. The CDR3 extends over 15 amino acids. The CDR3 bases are TGTGCCAGCAGTCCGGGACAGGGGGCGGGAAATGGCTACACCTTC. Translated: CASSPGQGAGNGYTF.

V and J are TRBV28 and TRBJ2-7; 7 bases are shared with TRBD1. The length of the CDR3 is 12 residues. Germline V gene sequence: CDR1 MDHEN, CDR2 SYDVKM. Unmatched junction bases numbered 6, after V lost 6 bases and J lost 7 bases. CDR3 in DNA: TGTGCCAGCAGGACAGGGTCTCAAGAGCAGTACTTC. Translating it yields CASRTGSQEQYF.

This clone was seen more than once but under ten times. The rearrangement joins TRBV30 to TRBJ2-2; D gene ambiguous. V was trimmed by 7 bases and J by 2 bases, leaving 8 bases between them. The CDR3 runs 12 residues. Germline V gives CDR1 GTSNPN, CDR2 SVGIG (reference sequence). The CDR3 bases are TGTGCCTACTGGGGAAACACCGGGGAGCTGTTTTTT. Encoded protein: CAYWGNTGELFF.

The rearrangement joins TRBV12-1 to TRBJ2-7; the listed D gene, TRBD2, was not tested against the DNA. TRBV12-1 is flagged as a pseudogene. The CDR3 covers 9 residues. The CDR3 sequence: CESPYEQYF. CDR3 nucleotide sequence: TGTGAATCTCCCTACGAGCAGTACTTC.

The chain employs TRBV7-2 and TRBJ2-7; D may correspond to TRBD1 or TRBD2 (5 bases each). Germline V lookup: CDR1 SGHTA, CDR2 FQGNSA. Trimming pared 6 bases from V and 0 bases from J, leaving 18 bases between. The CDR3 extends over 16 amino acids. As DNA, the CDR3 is TGTGCCAGCAGTCCAATGGCCCGGGGCGGCTCCTACGAGCAGTACTTC. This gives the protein CASSPMARGGSYEQYF.

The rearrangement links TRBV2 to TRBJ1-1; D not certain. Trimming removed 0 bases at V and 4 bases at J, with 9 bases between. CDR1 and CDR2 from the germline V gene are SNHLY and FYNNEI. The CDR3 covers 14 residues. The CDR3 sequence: CASSEAGLSTEAFF. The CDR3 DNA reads TGTGCCAGCAGTGAAGCGGGATTGAGCACTGAAGCTTTCTTT. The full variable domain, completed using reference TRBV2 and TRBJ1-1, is EPEVTQTPSHQVTQMGQEVILRCVPISNHLYFYWYRQILGQKVEFLVSFYNNEISEKSEIFDDQFSVERPDGSNFTLKIRSTKLEDSAMYFCASSEAGLSTEAFFGQGTRLTVV.

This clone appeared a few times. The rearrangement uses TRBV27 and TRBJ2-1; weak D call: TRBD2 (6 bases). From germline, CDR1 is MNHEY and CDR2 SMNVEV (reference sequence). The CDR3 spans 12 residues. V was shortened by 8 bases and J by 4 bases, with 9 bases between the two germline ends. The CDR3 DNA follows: TGTGCCAGCCGGGACTTTTACAATGAGCAGTTCTTC. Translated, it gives CASRDFYNEQFF.

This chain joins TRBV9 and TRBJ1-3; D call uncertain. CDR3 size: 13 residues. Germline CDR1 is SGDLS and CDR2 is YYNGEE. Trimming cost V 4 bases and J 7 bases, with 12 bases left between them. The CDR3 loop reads CASSSPRWNTIYF. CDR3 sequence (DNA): TGTGCCAGCAGCTCTCCCCGGTGGAACACCATATATTTT. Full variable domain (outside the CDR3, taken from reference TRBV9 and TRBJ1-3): DSGVTQTPKHLITATGQRVTLRCSPRSGDLSVYWYQQSLDQGLQFLIQYYNGEERAKGNILERFSAQQFPDLHSELNLSSLELGDSALYFCASSSPRWNTIYFGEGSWLTVV.

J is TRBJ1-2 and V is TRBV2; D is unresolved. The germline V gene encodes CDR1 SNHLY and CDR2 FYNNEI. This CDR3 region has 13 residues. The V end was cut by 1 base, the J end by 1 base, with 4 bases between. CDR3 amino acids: CASSEEHNYGYTF. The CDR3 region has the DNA TGTGCCAGCAGTGAAGAACATAACTATGGCTACACCTTC.

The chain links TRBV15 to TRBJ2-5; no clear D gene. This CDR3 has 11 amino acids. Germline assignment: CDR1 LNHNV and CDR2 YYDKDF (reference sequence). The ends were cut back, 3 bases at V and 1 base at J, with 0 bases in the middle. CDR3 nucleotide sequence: TGTGCCACCAGCAGCCAAGAGACCCAGTACTTC. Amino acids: CATSSQETQYF.

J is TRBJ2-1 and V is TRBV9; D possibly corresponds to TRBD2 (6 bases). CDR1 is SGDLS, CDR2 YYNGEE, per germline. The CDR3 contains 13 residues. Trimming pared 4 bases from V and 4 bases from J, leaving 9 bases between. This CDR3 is CASSIAGYNEQFF. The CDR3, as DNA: TGTGCCAGCAGCATTGCGGGATACAATGAGCAGTTCTTC.

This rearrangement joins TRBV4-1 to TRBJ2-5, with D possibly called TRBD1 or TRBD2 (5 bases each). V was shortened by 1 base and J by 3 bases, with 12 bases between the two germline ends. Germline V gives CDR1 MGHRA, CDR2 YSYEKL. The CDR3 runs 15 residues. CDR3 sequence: CASSQVWGTEETQYF. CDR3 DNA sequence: TGCGCCAGCAGCCAAGTATGGGGGACGGAAGAGACCCAGTACTTC.

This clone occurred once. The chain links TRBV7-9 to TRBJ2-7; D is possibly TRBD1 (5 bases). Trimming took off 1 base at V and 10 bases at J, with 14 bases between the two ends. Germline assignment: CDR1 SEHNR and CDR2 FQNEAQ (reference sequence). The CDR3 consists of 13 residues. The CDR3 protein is CASSLDRLSRQYF. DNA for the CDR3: TGTGCCAGCAGCTTAGACAGGTTGTCCAGACAGTACTTC.

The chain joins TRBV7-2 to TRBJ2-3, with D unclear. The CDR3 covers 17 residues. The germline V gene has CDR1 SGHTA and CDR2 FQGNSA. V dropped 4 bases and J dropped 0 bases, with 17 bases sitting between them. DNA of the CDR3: TGTGCCAGCAGCTCTCGAGGATTCGTGACTAGCACAGATACGCAGTATTTT. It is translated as CASSSRGFVTSTDTQYF.

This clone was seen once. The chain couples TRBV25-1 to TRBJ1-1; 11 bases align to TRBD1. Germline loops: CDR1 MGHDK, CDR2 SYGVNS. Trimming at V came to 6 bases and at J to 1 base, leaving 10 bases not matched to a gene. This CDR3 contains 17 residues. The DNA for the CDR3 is TGTGCCAGCAGACGGCGGGACAGGGGGACGGAGAACACTGAAGCTTTCTTT. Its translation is CASRRRDRGTENTEAFF.

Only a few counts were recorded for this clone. CDR3 DNA sequence: TGCGCCAGCAGCTTGGGAGGACCCGGGGGTCAGCCCCAGCATTTT. It yields the protein CASSLGGPGGQPQHF. V gene TRBV5-1 combines with J gene TRBJ1-5; TRBD1 is a possible D gene (5 bases). Trimming left V 0 bases short and J 6 bases short, with 13 bases between. The CDR3 covers 15 residues. Germline CDR1 reads SGHRS; CDR2 reads YFSETQ.

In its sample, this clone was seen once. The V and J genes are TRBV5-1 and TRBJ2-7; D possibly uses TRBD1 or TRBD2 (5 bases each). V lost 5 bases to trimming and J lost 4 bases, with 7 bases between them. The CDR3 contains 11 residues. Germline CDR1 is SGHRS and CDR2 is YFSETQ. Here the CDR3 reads CASRGEYEQYF. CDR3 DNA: TGCGCCAGCAGGGGGGAGTACGAGCAGTACTTC.

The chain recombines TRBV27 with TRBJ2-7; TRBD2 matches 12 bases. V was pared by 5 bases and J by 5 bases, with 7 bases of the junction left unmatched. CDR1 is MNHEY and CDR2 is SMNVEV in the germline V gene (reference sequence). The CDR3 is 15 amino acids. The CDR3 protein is CASSRTSGRFHEQYF. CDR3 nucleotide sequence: TGTGCCAGCAGTCGTACTAGCGGGAGGTTCCACGAGCAGTACTTC.

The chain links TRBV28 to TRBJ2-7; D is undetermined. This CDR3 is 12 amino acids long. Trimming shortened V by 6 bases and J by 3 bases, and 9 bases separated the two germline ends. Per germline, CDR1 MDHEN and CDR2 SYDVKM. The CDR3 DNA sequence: TGTGCCAGCAGCCAAGAATTCTACGAGCAGTACTTC. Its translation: CASSQEFYEQYF.

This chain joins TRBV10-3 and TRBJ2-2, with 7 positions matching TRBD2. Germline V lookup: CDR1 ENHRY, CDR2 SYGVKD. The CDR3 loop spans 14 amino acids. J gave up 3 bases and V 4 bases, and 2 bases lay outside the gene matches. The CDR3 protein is CAISGTSYTGELFF. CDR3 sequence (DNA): TGTGCCATCAGTGGGACTAGTTACACCGGGGAGCTGTTTTTT.

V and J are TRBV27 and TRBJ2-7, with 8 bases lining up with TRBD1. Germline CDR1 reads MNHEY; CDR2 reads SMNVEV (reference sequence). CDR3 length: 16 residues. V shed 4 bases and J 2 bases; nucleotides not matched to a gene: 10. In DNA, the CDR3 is TGTGCCAGCAGTTACAAACCCGGACAGGGTGCCTACGAGCAGTACTTC. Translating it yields CASSYKPGQGAYEQYF.

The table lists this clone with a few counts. The CDR3 nucleotides are TGCGCCAGCAGCCCCGCCTATTTAGCCAAAAACATTCAGTACTTC. Translating gives CASSPAYLAKNIQYF. The chain uses TRBV4-1 and TRBJ2-4; D is undetermined. This CDR3 region has 15 residues. Germline values: CDR1 MGHRA, CDR2 YSYEKL. V lost 4 bases to trimming and J lost 0 bases, with 10 bases between them.

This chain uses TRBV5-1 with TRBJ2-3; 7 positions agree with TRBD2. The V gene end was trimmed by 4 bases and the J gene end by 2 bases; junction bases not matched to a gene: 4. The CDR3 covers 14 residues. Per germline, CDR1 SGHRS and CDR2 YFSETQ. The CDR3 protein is CASSGGDTTDTQYF. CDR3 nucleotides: TGCGCCAGCAGCGGGGGGGATACCACAGATACGCAGTATTTT.

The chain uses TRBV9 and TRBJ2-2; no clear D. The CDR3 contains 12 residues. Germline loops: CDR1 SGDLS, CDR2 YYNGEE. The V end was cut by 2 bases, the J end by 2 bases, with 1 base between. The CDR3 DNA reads TGTGCCAGCAGCGTCAACACCGGGGAGCTGTTTTTT. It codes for CASSVNTGELFF.

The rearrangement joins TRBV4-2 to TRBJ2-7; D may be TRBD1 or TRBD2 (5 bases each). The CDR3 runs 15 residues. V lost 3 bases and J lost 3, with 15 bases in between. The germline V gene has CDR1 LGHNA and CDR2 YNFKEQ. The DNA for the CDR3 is TGTGCCAGCAGCCAGGGACCTTTAGAGGGCTACGAGCAGTACTTC. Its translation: CASSQGPLEGYEQYF.